This TCR beta chain derives from a study of CD8 T cells in ankylosing spondylitis. From germline, CDR1 is SGHTA and CDR2 FQGNSA. The V and J ends lost 1 base and 2 bases, in that order; junction bases with no gene match: 6. The CDR3 has 16 residues. MiXCR, run by TCRdb on the 5' RACE reads, gives a single entry per CDR3 protein. The sample yields fewer than 250,000 distinct CDR3 sequences, about 10% seen once. In regard to this clonotype: Its specificity is unknown.

Whole-study findings and limits: Disease-associated clones were reportedly significantly overrepresented in matched ankylosing spondylitis synovial fluid. Past studies reported some motif variants in reactive arthritis synovial fluid and blood.

This rearrangement joins TRBV7-2 to TRBJ2-5, with TRBD2 matching over 8 bases. Sequencing was performed on blood, either unsorted or a sorted T cell fraction (not recorded which). The receptor comes from a male donor with ankylosing spondylitis or in good health (not recorded which). CDR3 bases: TGTGCCAGCAGCTTAGTGGGTAGCGGGGTACAAGAGACCCAGTACTTC. Residues: CASSLVGSGVQETQYF.